Each of the 20 T cell receptor beta chains below was sequenced from the same sample in a study of regulatory T cells in long-lasting Graves disease. HTBI primers from iRepertoire and Arm-PCR of CDR3 regions yielded the TCR beta libraries. MiXCR, applied by TCRdb to the multiplex PCR reads, yields one record per CDR3 protein. Seen here are a few hundred thousand distinct CDR3 sequences, 23% observed once, and the top ten hold approximately 30%. This sample's time point: persistent/refractory GD, antithyroid drugs over 5 years with positive TRAb. The authors made the TCR library using RNA they extracted from PBMCs. This specimen was peripheral blood mononuclear cells (PBMCs), taken when the disease was refractory, from a patient treated with antithyroid drugs. The source of these receptors is a woman aged 40 to 50 with Graves disease.

The chain recombines TRBV20-1 with TRBJ2-7; TRBD2 matches 7 bases. CDR1 is DFQATT, CDR2 SNEGSKA, per germline (reference sequence). The junction had 11 bases not matched to a gene; V was cut back by 0 bases and J by 6 bases. This CDR3 contains 15 residues. The CDR3 nucleotides read TGCAGTGCTAGAGATAGGCGGGAGTCGGGAGCCGAGCAGTACTTC. Protein product: CSARDRRESGAEQYF.

About this clonotype itself: A much bigger clone sits one base away, suggesting this may be a read error. V and J are TRBV28 and TRBJ2-7; TRBD2 is a possible D gene (5 bases). The CDR3 is 13 residues long. CDR1 MDHEN and CDR2 SYDVKM come from the germline V gene. The DNA of the CDR3 is TGTACCATCCAAGGAACCGGGGAGTACGAGCAGTACTTC. It yields the protein CTIQGTGEYEQYF.

This clonotype was counted at least ten times. The rearrangement links TRBV6-1 to TRBJ2-7; TRBD2 matches at 15 bases. The CDR3 runs 15 residues. The V gene's germline CDR1 is MNHNS and CDR2 SASEGT. After removal of 6 bases from V and 4 bases from J, the junction contained 4 bases not matched to a gene. CDR3 residues: CASSWTSGRGYEQYF. The CDR3 nucleotides are TGTGCCAGCAGCTGGACTAGCGGGAGGGGGTACGAGCAGTACTTC.

This clonotype was seen many times. The J gene is TRBJ2-1, the V gene TRBV6-1; 10 nucleotides align to TRBD1. The germline V gene has CDR1 MNHNS and CDR2 SASEGT. V dropped 4 bases and J dropped 6; count of bases not matched to a gene: 3. The CDR3 extends over 14 amino acids. CDR3 residues: CASSVWTGGNEQFF. In DNA, the CDR3 is TGTGCCAGCAGTGTCTGGACAGGGGGCAATGAGCAGTTCTTC.

The chain has TRBV29-1 and TRBJ1-5; 8 nucleotides align to TRBD1. Trimming took 7 bases from V and 2 from J; bases not matched to a gene: 7. This CDR3 is built from 14 residues. CDR1 is SQVTM, CDR2 ANQGSEA, per germline. The CDR3 nucleotides read TGCAGCGCTATCATGGACAGGGGCAATCAGCCCCAGCATTTT. It encodes CSAIMDRGNQPQHF.

Ten or more counts support this clonotype. The genes are TRBV28 and TRBJ2-3; D unresolved. Germline lookup yields CDR1 MDHEN and CDR2 SYDVKM. V was pared by 6 bases and J by 0 bases, with 7 bases between. The CDR3 runs 13 residues. The CDR3 nucleotides read TGTGCCAGCAGACATGCTAGCACAGATACGCAGTATTTT. This sequence encodes CASRHASTDTQYF.

Comment on this clonotype: This could be a read error, since a much larger clone is one nucleotide away. The rearrangement uses TRBV11-2 and TRBJ2-7, with 7 bases lining up with TRBD1. There are 14 residues in the CDR3. From germline, CDR1 is SGHAT and CDR2 FQNNGV. The trim removed 6 bases at V and 2 bases at J, leaving 7 bases unmatched. The CDR3 loop is CASRTTGVPYEQYF. In nucleotides, the CDR3 is TGTGCCAGCAGGACCACAGGGGTACCCTACGAGCAGTACTTC.

The CDR3 DNA follows: TGTGCCAGCAGTTTCTGGTGGGAGCGGAACAATGAGCAGTTCTTC. Its protein product is CASSFWWERNNEQFF. The chain links TRBV27 to TRBJ2-1; tentative D call: TRBD2 (5 bases). This CDR3 has 15 residues. Per the germline V gene, CDR1 is MNHEY and CDR2 is SMNVEV (reference sequence). Trimming stripped 3 bases from V and 5 bases from J, with 14 bases between.

This clonotype occurred many times. V usage is TRBV11-2 and J usage is TRBJ2-2; D is uncertain. The V end was cut by 5 bases, the J end by 5 bases, with 12 bases between. Per germline, CDR1 SGHAT and CDR2 FQNNGV. CDR3 length: 14 amino acids. DNA for the CDR3: TGTGCCAGCAGCCCCCTCCGAATGACCGGGGAGCTGTTTTTT. It translates to CASSPLRMTGELFF.

CDR3 in amino acids: CASSFPGPTYEQYF. The CDR3 DNA sequence: TGTGCCAGCAGCTTTCCGGGACCTACCTACGAGCAGTACTTC. This chain links TRBV7-9 with TRBJ2-7; D possibly uses TRBD1 or TRBD2 (5 bases each). Germline V CDR1 and CDR2: SEHNR, FQNEAQ (reference sequence). The CDR3 spans 14 residues. Trimming left V 3 bases short and J 2 bases short, with 11 bases between.

The rearrangement uses TRBV2 and TRBJ2-3, with 9 bases that match TRBD2. CDR3 length equals 15 residues. CDR1 SNHLY and CDR2 FYNNEI come from the germline V gene. After removal of 3 bases from V and 5 bases from J, the junction contained 6 bases not matched to a gene. The CDR3 sequence: CASSDIAGAGDTQYF. CDR3 nucleotides: TGTGCCAGCAGTGACATAGCGGGAGCGGGAGATACGCAGTATTTT.

V and J are TRBV9 and TRBJ2-2; no clear D gene. V lost 2 bases, J lost 4 bases, and 15 bases lay in between. The V gene's germline CDR1 is SGDLS and CDR2 YYNGEE. CDR3 size: 16 residues. The CDR3 nucleotides read TGTGCCAGCAGCGTCAGTCTGACGGACGGCACCGGGGAGCTGTTTTTT. Translated, it gives CASSVSLTDGTGELFF.

This clonotype was seen more than once but under ten times. CDR3 nucleotide sequence: TGTGCCAGCAGTTACTCACACCAGAGTCCTGAAGCTTTCTTT. Amino acid sequence: CASSYSHQSPEAFF. V is TRBV6-5 and J is TRBJ1-1; unclear D gene. The CDR3 covers 14 residues. Trimming cost V 0 bases and J 6 bases, with 11 bases left between them. The germline CDR1 and CDR2 sequences are MNHEY and SVGAGI.

This chain joins TRBV29-1 and TRBJ2-4; 9 bases match TRBD1. J lost 13 bases, V lost 1 base, and 14 bases had no gene match. This CDR3 is 15 amino acids long. Germline loops: CDR1 SQVTM, CDR2 ANQGSEA. Here the CDR3 DNA reads TGCAGCGTTGAAGTTGGACAGGGGAACTACAATGAGCAGTACTTC. It codes for CSVEVGQGNYNEQYF.

This clonotype was detected ten times or more. The chain carries TRBV7-9 and TRBJ1-6; D uncertain. The CDR3 is 12 amino acids. Per germline, CDR1 SEHNR and CDR2 FQNEAQ (reference sequence). V shed 1 base and J shed 8 bases, with 3 bases lying between them. The CDR3 reads CASSLDYSPLHF. Here the CDR3 DNA reads TGTGCCAGCAGCTTAGATTATTCACCCCTCCACTTT.

This clonotype appeared many times. The genes are TRBV28 and TRBJ1-1; 8 positions match TRBD1. CDR3 length: 16 residues. Germline V gene sequence: CDR1 MDHEN, CDR2 SYDVKM. The V and J ends lost 4 bases and 1 base, in that order; junction bases with no gene match: 8. The CDR3 nucleotides are TGTGCCAGCAGTTCTCTCAGGGGGCACTGGAACACTGAAGCTTTCTTT. Translation: CASSSLRGHWNTEAFF. Full variable domain (missing parts from reference TRBV28 and TRBJ1-1): DVKVTQSSRYLVKRTGEKVFLECVQDMDHENMFWYRQDPGLGLRLIYFSYDVKMKEKGDIPEGYSVSREKKERFSLILESASTNQTSMYLCASSSLRGHWNTEAFFGQGTRLTVV.

This clonotype was counted ten times or more. CDR3 in amino acids: CAISGGTASSGNTIYF. The CDR3 DNA sequence: TGTGCCATCAGTGGTGGTACAGCCAGCTCTGGAAACACCATATATTTT. The rearrangement joins TRBV10-3 to TRBJ1-3, with D hard to call. Trimming shortened V by 4 bases and J by 0 bases, and 13 bases separated the two germline ends. The germline CDR1 and CDR2 sequences are ENHRY and SYGVKD. CDR3 length: 16 amino acids.

This clonotype was seen many times. The V gene is TRBV5-1, the J gene TRBJ1-4; possible D gene TRBD1, 5 bases. Trimming removed 5 bases from V and 8 bases from J, with 10 bases in between. The CDR3 is 12 residues long. Per germline, CDR1 SGHRS and CDR2 YFSETQ. This CDR3 is CASRQDSEKLFF. In DNA, the CDR3 is TGCGCCAGCAGACAAGACAGCGAAAAACTGTTTTTT.

The chain has TRBV19 and TRBJ2-2, with D possibly TRBD1 on 6 matching bases. Germline CDR1 reads LNHDA; CDR2 reads SQIVND (reference sequence). This CDR3 spans 12 amino acids. V lost 9 bases and J 5 bases, leaving 10 bases between the germline ends. For the CDR3, the DNA is TGTGCCAGCACGAGGGGGACCGGGGAGCTGTTTTTT. This sequence encodes CASTRGTGELFF. Full variable domain (outside the CDR3, taken from reference TRBV19 and TRBJ2-2): DGGITQSPKYLFRKEGQNVTLSCEQNLNHDAMYWYRQDPGQGLRLIYYSQIVNDFQKGDIAEGYSVSREKKESFPLTVTSAQKNPTAFYLCASTRGTGELFFGEGSRLTVL.

The rearrangement links TRBV29-1 to TRBJ1-4; D is unclear. The germline CDR1 and CDR2 sequences are SQVTM and ANQGSEA. V lost 5 bases and J 0 bases, leaving 13 bases between the germline ends. The CDR3 is 15 amino acids. The CDR3 nucleotides are TGCAGCGTTAAGGGAGGGAGCACAACTAATGAAAAACTGTTTTTT. This translates into CSVKGGSTTNEKLFF.